This is a list of T cell receptor beta chains from one sample in a study of OX40 agonist ivuxolimab in advanced cancers. Measured with immunoSEQ multiplex PCR; TCRdb has only the in-frame clones, and not every one. This table holds 10,000 or so clones, roughly 70% found once. The material sequenced was CD4+ or CD8+ T cells sorted from blood, taken in a trial of the OX40 agonist ivuxolimab. The receptors derive from an adult with an advanced solid tumor such as melanoma, head and neck, liver or kidney cancer. Both conserved end residues are part of each CDR3. The D gene is left open where the match is weak. Some rows have no size entry. The others give once, few or many, or a class for an expanded clone.

clone size	V gene	CDR3 length	J gene	D gene	CDR3 DNA	CDR3 protein
medium-sized	TRBV19	15	TRBJ1-2	TRBD1	TGTGCCAGTAGTACCTGGACAGGGGGAGGCTATGGCTACACCTTC	CASSTWTGGGYGYTF
once	TRBV30	13	TRBJ2-7	-	TGTGCCTGGAGTGTAGCGTCGGGCTACGAGCAGTACTTC	CAWSVASGYEQYF
-	TRBV29-1	13	TRBJ2-1	-	TGCAGCGTGGGGACGCCCTCCTACAATGAGCAGTTCTTC	CSVGTPSYNEQFF
-	TRBV7-2	13	TRBJ2-2	-	TGTGCCAGCAGCTTACACGACACCGGGGAACTGTTTTTT	CASSLHDTGELFF
-	TRBV19	13	TRBJ1-3	-	TGTGCCAGTAGTATGAACGGTGGAAACACCATATATTTT	CASSMNGGNTIYF
-	TRBV7-9	15	TRBJ1-1	-	TGTGCCAGCAGCGACCCCGGGGAGCCGAACACTGAAGCTTTCTTT	CASSDPGEPNTEAFF
-	TRBV7-9	13	TRBJ2-1	-	TGTGCCAGCAGGACCGGGAGCTACAATGAGCAGTTCTTC	CASRTGSYNEQFF
-	TRBV7-8	17	TRBJ1-2	TRBD1	TGTGCCAGCAGAACCTTGGACAGGGGGAGAATCTTCTGCGGCTACACCTTC	CASRTLDRGRIFCGYTF
-	TRBV11-2	12	TRBJ1-1	-	TGTGCCAGCAGCTTCGGAACAGGTGAAGCTTTCTTT	CASSFGTGEAFF
once	TRBV7-3	14	TRBJ2-7	TRBD2	TGTGCCAGCACGGAGCGGGGGCCCTCCTACGAGCAGTACTTC	CASTERGPSYEQYF
medium-sized	TRBV4-2	15	TRBJ2-7	-	TGTGCCAGCAGCCAAGAACAGGGCCGAACCTACGAGCAGTACTTC	CASSQEQGRTYEQYF
-	TRBV6-6	15	TRBJ2-4	-	TGTGCCAGCAGTTACCCAGGGGATACCAAAAACATTCAGTACTTC	CASSYPGDTKNIQYF
few	TRBV11-2	14	TRBJ2-1	TRBD1	TGTGCCAGCAGCTCGACAGGGAACAGAAATGAGCAGTTCTTC	CASSSTGNRNEQFF
medium-sized	TRBV5-1	15	TRBJ1-2	TRBD1	TGCGCCAGCAGCTCCCTGACAGGGGGCGACTATGGCTACACCTTC	CASSSLTGGDYGYTF
-	TRBV6-5	15	TRBJ2-2	-	TGTGCCAGCAGTTACTCGACGGTGGTGGCCGGGGAGCTGTTTTTT	CASSYSTVVAGELFF
-	TRBV19	13	TRBJ1-1	-	TGTGCCAGTAGTATAGCCAGGAACACTGAAGCTTTCTTT	CASSIARNTEAFF
few	TRBV4-1	13	TRBJ2-1	-	TGCGCCAGCAGCCAAGATTTGGAAAATGAGCAGTTCTTC	CASSQDLENEQFF
-	TRBV9	12	TRBJ2-7	-	TGTGCCAGCAGTGAAAAGACATACGAGCAGTACTTC	CASSEKTYEQYF
-	TRBV30	12	TRBJ2-7	-	TGTGCCTGGAGTGGGGGGAACTACGAGCAGTACTTC	CAWSGGNYEQYF
once	TRBV21-1	17	TRBJ2-7	-	TGTGCCAGCAGCAAATTTAAGGAAAGGGCAGTAGTCTACGAGCAGTACTTC	CASSKFKERAVVYEQYF
few	TRBV6-5	15	TRBJ2-1	TRBD2	TGTGCCAGCAGTCTCGGGAGGAGCTCCTACAATGAGCAGTTCTTC	CASSLGRSSYNEQFF
-	TRBV6-1	11	TRBJ2-1	-	TGTGCCAGCAGTAACTACAATGAGCAGTTCTTC	CASSNYNEQFF
few	TRBV13	14	TRBJ2-3	-	TGTGCCAGCAGCTTACCTAGAACCACAGATACGCAGTATTTT	CASSLPRTTDTQYF
-	TRBV5-6	18	TRBJ2-7	-	TGTGCCAGCAGCTGGACAGGGTCCGTCATGAGCGGGAGAAACGAGCAGTACTTC	CASSWTGSVMSGRNEQYF
-	TRBV13	13	TRBJ1-2	-	TGTGCCAGCCGGGACGGCCATATCTCTGGCTACACCTTC	CASRDGHISGYTF
-	TRBV19	15	TRBJ1-3	-	TGTGCCACCCAGGACTTTGTGACCGGTGGAAACACCATATATTTT	CATQDFVTGGNTIYF
-	TRBV2	15	TRBJ1-2	-	TGTGCCAGCAGTGAAAATCCGGGGCCTAACTATGGCTACACCTTC	CASSENPGPNYGYTF
many	TRBV6-1	15	TRBJ2-7	-	TGTGCCAGCAGCCTCGGGACGGCTCTCCCCTACGAGCAGTACTTC	CASSLGTALPYEQYF
-	TRBV7-8	15	TRBJ2-7	-	TGTGCCAGCAGCCTATTGGACAGCTTCTCCTACGAGCAGTACTTC	CASSLLDSFSYEQYF
-	TRBV9	15	TRBJ2-3	TRBD1	TGTGCCAGCAGCTTTCGAGGGGGCTGGGGAGATACGCAGTATTTT	CASSFRGGWGDTQYF
-	TRBV9	14	TRBJ2-1	TRBD2	TGTGCCAGCAGCGGGTCCGATAGCGGGAATGAGCAGTTCTTC	CASSGSDSGNEQFF
few	TRBV6-5	16	TRBJ2-1	-	TGTGCCAGCAGTTACTCGGGGGGACAGAAATACAATGAGCAGTTCTTC	CASSYSGGQKYNEQFF
-	TRBV7-2	13	TRBJ2-7	-	TGTGCCAGCAGCTTAGGTTCTGGGAACGAGCAGTACTTC	CASSLGSGNEQYF
-	TRBV11-2	15	TRBJ1-4	-	TGTGCCAGCAGCCAGATGGCCTACCAGGAGGAAAAACTGTTTTTT	CASSQMAYQEEKLFF
-	TRBV6-6	14	TRBJ1-4	-	TGTGCCAGCACCAGGACGGACCCCAAGGAAAAACTGTTTTTT	CASTRTDPKEKLFF
-	TRBV4-1	18	TRBJ2-7	-	TGCGCCAGCAGCCAGACTTCTTATTCCGCGGCGAGCTCCTACGAGCAGTACTTC	CASSQTSYSAASSYEQYF
-	TRBV27	17	TRBJ2-2	-	TGTGCCAGCAGTCAAACACTGGGTTCGGCGTTCACCGGGGAGCTGTTTTTT	CASSQTLGSAFTGELFF
-	TRBV15	17	TRBJ2-7	TRBD2	TGTGCCACCAGCAGAGATCGACTAGCGGGGAGCTCCTACGAGCAGTACTTC	CATSRDRLAGSSYEQYF
-	TRBV4-3	16	TRBJ2-2	TRBD2	TGCGCCAGCAGCTCCCTGACTAGCGGGGATACCGGGGAGCTGTTTTTT	CASSSLTSGDTGELFF
-	TRBV4-1	17	TRBJ2-1	-	TGCGCCAGCAGCCACACTTTGTCGACAGGAGCCTACAATGAGCAGTTCTTC	CASSHTLSTGAYNEQFF
-	TRBV28	11	TRBJ1-1	-	TGTGCCAGCAGTTCCAACACTGAAGCTTTCTTT	CASSSNTEAFF
-	TRBV5-1	17	TRBJ1-2	-	TGCGCCAGCAGCTTAACAGGCTCCACCCTAGCTAACTATGGCTACACCTTC	CASSLTGSTLANYGYTF
-	TRBV2	13	TRBJ1-1	-	TGTGCCAGCAGGGGTCGAGACATGATTGAAGCTTTCTTT	CASRGRDMIEAFF